This T cell receptor (beta chain) derives from a study of T cell changes during pregnancy in multiple sclerosis. The protocol was immunoSEQ multiplex PCR, while the TCRdb copy is restricted to in-frame clones and leaves out a portion. This table has around 69,000 clones, 92% appearing once. The ends lost 0 bases at V and 4 bases at J; junction bases unmatched: 5. The germline CDR1 and CDR2 sequences are LGHNA and YSLEER. CDR3 length: 16 amino acids. Specimen: peripheral blood, collected in the first trimester of pregnancy. The rearrangement uses TRBV4-3 and TRBJ2-3; TRBD1 agrees at 9 bases. This sequence was found in a female donor with multiple sclerosis, enrolled in a pregnancy study. CDR3 in amino acids: CASSQDGTGGADTQYF. In DNA, the CDR3 is TGCGCCAGCAGCCAAGATGGCACAGGGGGCGCAGATACGCAGTATTTT.